This note documents a single TCR beta chain sequence. Its antigen is unknown. Per-base qualities were not stored, and no clone one base away is much larger. Read against the paper, the sample's treatment or condition label means: live attenuated yellow fever vaccine strain. At each blood-draw timepoint, two biological replicates of bulk PBMCs were obtained. A standard Ficoll-Paque protocol was used to isolate PBMCs from peripheral blood. TriZol was used to extract RNA from bulk PBMCs, from CD4 and CD8 fractions, and from dextramer-positive and dextramer-negative fractions. TCR cDNA was made using 5'RACE template switching, a step that added a universal primer site and unique molecular identifiers. Priming of cDNA synthesis was performed from both the TCR alpha and TCR beta constant segments. Libraries were amplified in two PCR steps, with sample barcodes and sequencing adapters added in the second step. Libraries were sequenced on Illumina HiSeq 2500 (2x100 bp) or NovaSeq (2x150 bp). For the original study's pipeline: Reads were demultiplexed and collapsed into UMI consensus sequences with MIGEC, and V(D)J alignment was performed with MiXCR. Vaccine-responding clonotypes were identified with edgeR using replicate PBMC samples, with FDR below 0.01 and a log2 fold change above 5 up to day 15 being required. Each bulk clonotype was labeled CD4 or CD8 based on which sequenced repertoire, CD4 or CD8, contained the clonotype at higher abundance. Starting from the raw public reads, TCRdb applied fastp trimming at Q25, assembled clones with MiXCR and retained in-frame beta chains. When rows share a CDR3 protein, they turn into one entry using the most common DNA and genes. None of the V and J calls come from the authors' own analysis; TCRdb made them. Within this sample are 500,000 to 650,000 distinct CDR3 sequences, with about 17% of them counted one time only. Jointly, the top ten make up 15% to 20% of the sample.

A distance of 18 bases separates the germline ends of V and J, which lose 4 bases and 4 bases respectively. Its CDR3 holds 16 amino acids, cysteine through phenylalanine. Only the CDR3 DNA is retained, 48 bases long and in frame from the first base. Sequences SGHRS (CDR1) and YFSETQ (CDR2) are obtained from the germline V gene. This entry is derived from a study of T cells after yellow fever vaccination (dated by TCRdb to about 2019). About the investigation overall: The SMART-Seq v4 Ultra Low Input RNA kit was used to prepare libraries from fractions with low cell numbers. Bulk TCR alpha and beta repertoires were sequenced longitudinally to track T-cell clones before and after primary and booster YFV17D yellow fever vaccination. Two healthy male donors, one aged 18 to 29 and one aged 30 to 40 years, were included in the cohort. Blood was collected at multiple timepoints before and after primary and secondary immunization, and bulk PBMC replicates and cell subsets were isolated.

The research as a whole found: Because the study included only a couple of donors, the extent to which the findings can be generalized is limited. Most clones expanded after primary vaccination were re-detected after the booster (almost 98% of CD4 and roughly 85% of CD8), suggesting broad memory maintenance. A small fraction of clonotypes appeared in both the CD4 and CD8 compartments, likely as a result of convergent recombination. Compared with the primary T-cell response, the secondary T-cell response was weaker but faster, peaking on day 5 rather than day 15. Because abundant contaminating clonotypes from the bulk population could be contained in FACS-sorted repertoires, computational filtering was required.

Sequenced here: PBMCs, sampled 5 to 6 days after the first yellow fever vaccination. This sequence originates from a man aged 18 to 35 who received the YFV17D yellow fever vaccine. Recombination connected TRBV5-1 to TRBJ1-3; too little of a D gene remains to name it. The DNA sequence is given as TGCGCCAGCAGCCAATCCCAACATGATCCCGGAAACACCATATATTTT. It translates as CASSQSQHDPGNTIYF.